This T cell receptor beta chain stems from a study of OX40 agonist ivuxolimab in advanced cancers. Study details: Patients receiving dose escalation had hepatocellular carcinoma, melanoma, renal cell or head and neck cancer.

The table came from immunoSEQ multiplex PCR; TCRdb's copy has only in-frame clones and leaves some out. The table includes roughly 40,000 clones, about 88% detected once. Per germline, CDR1 MNHEY and CDR2 SVGAGI. Trimming at V came to 6 bases and at J to 5 bases, leaving 9 bases not matched to a gene. This CDR3 has 14 residues. Autoimmune disease history or systemic immunosuppression meant exclusion. Sequences were derived from CD4+ or CD8+ T cells sorted from blood, sampled in a trial of the OX40 agonist ivuxolimab. The source of this sequence is an adult with an advanced solid tumor such as melanoma, head and neck, liver or kidney cancer. The genes are TRBV6-5 and TRBJ1-2, with TRBD1 identical over 7 bases. The CDR3 DNA reads as TGTGCCAGCAGCATTCCAGGGGGTCGATATGGCTACACCTTC. This codes for CASSIPGGRYGYTF.